This TCR beta chain was identified during a study of CD8+CD57+ T cells in acquired aplastic anemia (dated by TCRdb to the late 2010s). About the investigation overall: DNA extracted from sorted CD4+ and CD8+ cells had a mean of about 3.3 ug, with a range of roughly 0.2 to 30 ug. An average of approximately 10 million reads for CD4+ cells and roughly 11 million reads for CD8+ cells was obtained from healthy donor samples.

What the study reported, not specific to this receptor: Roughly 31 CD8+ CDR3 sequences were shared between patients and controls but appeared highly expressed in patients and within their immunodominant clones. Patients and healthy controls showed no significant difference in CD8+ Simpson's diversity (P=0.060).

The CDR3 sequence holds 17 residues, the cysteine and phenylalanine included. Only the CDR3 region is kept as DNA, spanning 51 bases read in frame from base 1. V lost 1 base and J lost 0 bases; the stretch between them is 11 bases long. The germline V gene (reference sequence) yields SGHNT for CDR1 and YYREEE for CDR2. This clonotype was observed at least ten times. This clone's antigen is unknown. No base quality information exists; no much larger clone differs at one position. TCR beta VDJ combination and CDR3 sequence profiling used genomic DNA as the template. An Illumina HiSeq 2000 was the platform used for TCR repertoire sequencing. For the original study's pipeline: Repertoire assessment relied on Simpson's diversity index, CDR3 size and DJ length profiles, and TRBV/TRBJ rearrangement plots. The most abundant DNA sequence in the deep sequencing data was taken as the immunodominant clone. CDR3 amino acid sequences were screened for sharing across subjects and were compared with published repertoires and the VDJdb database. The public reads were reprocessed in TCRdb via fastp at Q25 and MiXCR, keeping in-frame beta chains. Each record represents a unique CDR3 protein, reported with the most common genes and DNA among its rows. The V and J calls were determined by TCRdb, not by the authors. Here the sample has about 180,000 distinct CDR3 sequences; about 47% occur a single time. The top ten clonotypes cover under 3% of the sample.

TCR repertoires of sorted CD4+ and CD8+ blood T cells from severe aplastic anemia patients and healthy subjects were deep-sequenced in the study. Ficoll-Paque density gradient centrifugation was used to isolate peripheral blood mononuclear cells. Before DNA extraction, CD4+ and CD8+ T cells were sorted with FACS or magnetic beads. The sample comprised sorted CD4+, CD8+, or CD8+CD57+ T cells (not recorded which) from PBMCs. Recombination linked TRBV5-4 to TRBJ2-6; the D gene identity is not certain. The TCR originated in a human donor in good health. The CDR3 sequence is CASSLQRSDSGANVLTF. The bases read TGTGCCAGCAGCTTGCAACGGTCCGACTCTGGGGCCAACGTCCTGACTTTC.